This entry concerns a single T cell receptor beta chain. The data are from a study of cytomegalovirus exposure and HLA in healthy donors. This PCR relied on a set of 60 Vbeta primers and 13 Jbeta primers. Libraries were prepared by immunoSEQ multiplex PCR; TCRdb keeps only in-frame clonotypes and omits some of them. The sample lists some 150,000 clones, approximately 82% occurring once. Sequencing was done on a sample of PBMCs. This TCR derives from a man under 40 in good health and CMV-seropositive.

In DNA form, the CDR3 reads TGTGCCAGCAGTGCGGGACAGGAGTATGGCTACACCTTC. Amino acids: CASSAGQEYGYTF. The rearrangement joins TRBV2 to TRBJ1-2; 8 bases line up with TRBD1. Germline CDR1 and CDR2: SNHLY and FYNNEI. The CDR3 runs to 13 residues. V lost 4 bases and J lost 5; bases outside the gene matches: 3. Full variable domain (missing parts from reference TRBV2 and TRBJ1-2): EPEVTQTPSHQVTQMGQEVILRCVPISNHLYFYWYRQILGQKVEFLVSFYNNEISEKSEIFDDQFSVERPDGSNFTLKIRSTKLEDSAMYFCASSAGQEYGYTFGSGTRLTVV.